Below, one T cell receptor (beta chain) is given with its context. This receptor's antigen is unknown. No clone much larger than this one lies a single base away; base qualities are absent. The cysteine opens and the phenylalanine closes a CDR3 of 14 amino acids. The only DNA kept is the CDR3, 42 bases in frame from the first base. V is cut by 5 bases and J by 2 bases, and the space between the germline ends is 10 bases. The listed sequencing device is Illumina NovaSeq 6000. TCRalpha and TCRbeta cDNA libraries were built by 5'RACE with constant-segment primers, adding sample barcodes and unique molecular identifiers. RNA was extracted from every sample with Trizol reagent. Libraries were amplified in two PCR steps, with a second sample barcode and Illumina TruSeq adapters added in the second step. Libraries were sequenced on an Illumina NovaSeq with 2 x 150 bp paired-end reads. Turning to the authors' computational methods: Reads were demultiplexed and collapsed into UMI-guided consensus sequences with migec v1.2.7. Using mixcr v2.1.11, UMI consensuses were aligned to TRA and TRB V and J templates and then assembled into clonotypes. Expanded or contracted clonotypes were those called significant by both edgeR and NoisET, with noise models trained on biological replicates. edgeR calls used a false discovery rate-adjusted p below 0.01 and a log2 fold-change threshold of 1. As an exploratory analysis of dynamics, max-normalized trajectories of the 1000 most abundant clonotypes were examined by PCA with hierarchical clustering. The CD4 or CD8 phenotype of responding clones was assigned using the separately sequenced CD4+ and CD8+ repertoires. TCRdb itself trimmed the public reads at Q25 with fastp, ran MiXCR and retained productive beta chains. Rows matching on CDR3 protein sequence are summarized as one entry with the most common DNA and genes. The V and J calls, along with clone size, are taken from TCRdb and not from the paper's own processing. The sample table lists approximately 260,000 distinct CDR3 sequences, approximately 16% of them with a count of one. Of the sample, about 3.5% falls within the top ten clones.

Ficoll-Paque density gradient centrifugation was used to isolate PBMCs. The sample belongs to a study of T-cell memory formation after mild COVID-19 (dated by TCRdb to the early 2020s). Notes on the research overall: TCR sequence clusters from the two donors were largely donor specific. In a couple of donors, T-cell clones that expanded and contracted after mild COVID-19 were tracked by sequencing TCRalpha and TCRbeta repertoires over time. Two young, previously healthy adult volunteers made up the cohort, one male and one female. The full study reports these points: Contracting CD4+ clones were located mainly in the CM and EM memory subsets, whereas CD8+ clones were found to be enriched in EMRA. Clones contracting from day 15 to 85 had balanced CD4/CD8 phenotypes, while a second wave expanding from day 15 to 37 was biased towards CD4+. SARS-CoV-2 specificity of the second-wave clones peaking on day 37 was not confirmed. Only a couple of mild cases were covered in the study, and larger cohorts including severe cases with pre-infection samples were considered necessary. The detection of some responding clones in pre-infection memory suggests that pre-existing cross-reactive memory T cells joined the SARS-CoV-2 response.

The sequence joins TRBV12-3 or TRBV12-4 to TRBJ1-5; the D segment cannot be called with confidence. The source material was PBMCs or a T cell subset sorted from them (not recorded which). The TCR comes from a man younger than 30 who had mild COVID-19 (a few samples of this study predate the infection). The sample titles of this study are shuffled in the database, so cell type and time point are left out; the donor was told from shared clones. The nucleotide sequence is TGTGCCAGCAGTAGGTATGAGGGCAATCAGCCCCAGCATTTT. This codes for CASSRYEGNQPQHF.